A single sample gave rise to the 10 T cell receptor beta chains below, sequenced in a study of beta chain features in type 1 diabetes. Sequencing targeted expressed TCRB transcripts, as all isolated RNA had been reverse transcribed. Libraries were prepared by immunoSEQ multiplex PCR; TCRdb keeps only in-frame clonotypes and omits some of them. The sample lists 430,000 or so clones; 11% were seen once. The source material was naive CD4+ T cells from blood. Receptor source: a woman aged 18-29 years in good health.

V and J are TRBV5-1 and TRBJ2-6, with 7 nucleotides matching TRBD1. The CDR3 extends over 17 amino acids. The J segment lost 0 bases and the V segment lost 1 base, leaving 4 bases of the junction unmatched. Germline values: CDR1 SGHRS, CDR2 YFSETQ. DNA for the CDR3: TGCGCCAGCAGCTTGTCGGGACAGAGCTCTGGGGCCAACGTCCTGACTTTC. It specifies CASSLSGQSSGANVLTF.

The chain employs TRBV14 and TRBJ1-6, with D uncertain. Trimming pared 0 bases from V and 8 bases from J, leaving 5 bases between. There are 13 residues in the CDR3. Germline CDR1 is SGHDN and CDR2 is FVKESK. The CDR3 sequence is CASSQDLYSPLHF. The CDR3 DNA reads TGTGCCAGCAGCCAAGACCTCTATTCACCCCTCCACTTT.

The chain recombines TRBV29-1 with TRBJ2-7, with TRBD2 matching 13 bases. The trim removed 3 bases at V and 1 base at J, leaving 6 bases unmatched. Germline CDR1 and CDR2: SQVTM and ANQGSEA. CDR3 length equals 16 residues. CDR3 bases: TGCAGCGTTGATGGACTAGCGGGAGCCGGATCCTACGAGCAGTACTTC. This gives the protein CSVDGLAGAGSYEQYF.

The CDR3 loop reads CASSPRDWADTQYF. CDR3 nucleotides: TGTGCCAGCAGCCCCCGGGATTGGGCAGATACGCAGTATTTT. The chain recombines TRBV9 with TRBJ2-3; a possible D gene is TRBD2 (5 bases). The CDR3 length is 14 residues. Trimming cost V 4 bases and J 4 bases, with 13 bases left between them. The germline V gene has CDR1 SGDLS and CDR2 YYNGEE.

The chain joins TRBV4-3 to TRBJ1-2; D gene ambiguous. The CDR3 consists of 12 residues. Germline-derived CDR1 and CDR2 are LGHNA and YSLEER. V lost 1 base and J lost 10, with 10 bases in between. The CDR3 loop is CASSQASRLYTF. In nucleotides, the CDR3 is TGCGCCAGCAGCCAAGCATCCCGTCTCTACACCTTC.

This clone was seen only a few times. This chain uses TRBV19 with TRBJ2-1; TRBD2 matches at 10 bases. The CDR3 spans 16 residues. Looked up from germline, CDR1 is LNHDA and CDR2 is SQIVND (reference sequence). Losses at the gene ends were 3 bases for V and 9 bases for J; bases not matched to a gene: 11. The DNA for the CDR3 is TGTGCCAGTAGTATGTATTCTAGCGGGAGTAGGAGTGAGCAGTTCTTC. This codes for CASSMYSSGSRSEQFF.

CDR3 loop: CASSRETLPGYGYTF. In DNA form, the CDR3 reads TGTGCCAGCAGTCGGGAGACCCTTCCAGGGTATGGCTACACCTTC. The chain carries TRBV7-9 and TRBJ1-2; D is possibly TRBD1 (5 bases). This CDR3 contains 15 residues. V dropped 6 bases and J dropped 5 bases, with 19 bases sitting between them. CDR1 and CDR2 (germline): SEHNR, FQNEAQ (reference sequence).

This clone was counted a few times. The genes are TRBV7-2 and TRBJ2-3; 8 nucleotides match TRBD2. This CDR3 is 16 amino acids long. Germline V gene data show CDR1 as SGHTA and CDR2 as FQGNSA. J was trimmed by 0 bases and V by 6 bases; bases with no gene match: 8. The CDR3 loop reads CASRWSSSGSTDTQYF. DNA for the CDR3: TGTGCCAGCAGGTGGTCATCTAGCGGGAGCACAGATACGCAGTATTTT.

V gene TRBV27 combines with J gene TRBJ2-5; 8 bases agree with TRBD2. CDR3 size: 14 residues. Losses at the gene ends were 6 bases for V and 3 bases for J; bases not matched to a gene: 6. CDR1 is MNHEY, CDR2 SMNVEV, per germline (reference sequence). Written as DNA, the CDR3 is TGTGCCAGCAGGCGAATCGGGGGGGAAGAGACCCAGTACTTC. Its protein product is CASRRIGGEETQYF.

This clone was detected a few times. The chain has TRBV4-3 and TRBJ1-2; D uncertain. Trimming removed 8 bases from V and 0 bases from J, with 10 bases in between. Germline assignment: CDR1 LGHNA and CDR2 YSLEER. The CDR3 totals 13 residues. The CDR3 DNA follows: TGCGCCAGCGGCACAGCGCCTAACTATGGCTACACCTTC. It specifies CASGTAPNYGYTF.